This TCR beta chain originates from a study of cytomegalovirus exposure and HLA in healthy donors. Study-wide findings and caveats: Reports indicated that the classifier achieved high specificity and sensitivity in diagnosing cytomegalovirus status. In a later analysis, parvovirus B19, influenza, CMV and Epstein-Barr virus appeared linked to several top co-occurrence clusters. Productive status was seen about 87% or about 30% of the time for most TCR beta V segments in an earlier analysis.

This clone has just one count. What it recognizes is unknown. A multiplex PCR was run with 60 Vbeta primers and 13 Jbeta primers. Produced via immunoSEQ multiplex PCR; TCRdb's table is partial and in-frame only. The sample lists approximately 56,000 clones, about 70% occurring once. J lost 9 bases, V lost 5 bases, and 10 bases had no gene match. The germline CDR1 and CDR2 sequences are SGHAT and FQNNGV. This CDR3 is built from 14 residues. V and J are TRBV11-2 and TRBJ2-4, with 7 positions matching TRBD1. The sample consisted of PBMCs. This clonotype was obtained from a woman aged 45-59 years in good health and CMV-seropositive. The CDR3 DNA reads TGTGCCAGCAGCCCACTAGACAGGGCTGCCATTCAGTACTTC. Its protein is CASSPLDRAAIQYF. Together with reference TRBV11-2 and TRBJ2-4, the CDR3 gives the full variable domain: EAGVAQSPRYKIIEKRQSVAFWCNPISGHATLYWYQQILGQGPKLLIQFQNNGVVDDSQLPKDRFSAERLKGVDSTLKIQPAKLEDSAVYLCASSPLDRAAIQYFGAGTRLSVL.